This TCR beta chain was sequenced for a study of cytomegalovirus exposure and HLA in healthy donors. Primers for the PCR totalled 60 Vbeta and 13 Jbeta. Measured with immunoSEQ multiplex PCR; TCRdb has only the in-frame clones, and not every one. The profile covers about 140,000 clones, with 73% appearing a single time and about 15% taken by the ten largest. The CDR3 contains 17 residues. CDR1 and CDR2 (germline): SGHRS, YFSETQ. The V end was cut by 0 bases, the J end by 0 bases, with 10 bases between. The source is a human donor in good health. The rearrangement links TRBV5-1 to TRBJ2-6, with a tentative D call TRBD1 (5 bases). Sequenced input: PBMCs. CDR3 sequence reads: CASSLGRAGSGANVLTF. The CDR3 DNA sequence: TGCGCCAGCAGCTTGGGCAGGGCTGGCTCTGGGGCCAACGTCCTGACTTTC.